This T cell receptor (beta chain) was sequenced during a study of blood T cell repertoires in COVID-19. Study-level information: Acute-phase and convalescent COVID-19 samples originated in the United States, Italy and Spain. Sample material is recorded as cDNA or gDNA derived from T cells, B-cell-depleted T cells, or PBMCs.

Germline assignment: CDR1 SGHTA and CDR2 FQGTGA. The CDR3 spans 14 residues. V was pared by 2 bases and J by 5 bases, with 10 bases between. Per the authors' pipeline: For nucleated cells, counts were estimated from reference gene primer amplification. Repertoires were generated with immunoSEQ multiplex PCR, while TCRdb's copy carries only in-frame clones and drops some. Clone size and the V and J calls come from that table; the DNA yielded D and trimming. The table has around 140,000 clones, about 87% seen once. The chain combines TRBV7-3 with TRBJ2-1; the D gene is possibly TRBD1 (5 bases). The specimen sequenced was peripheral blood. The sequence derives from a woman aged 45-65 years with acute or convalescent COVID-19. The CDR3 spells CASSLGAYHNEQFF. CDR3 nucleotide sequence: TGTGCCAGCAGCTTAGGGGCCTACCACAATGAGCAGTTCTTC.